This entry is about one TCR beta chain. Its antigen remains unknown. This sample is drawn from a study of T cell repertoires in cytomegalovirus infection. TCRdb independently ran MiXCR on the reads; one entry per CDR3 protein. This sample carries just under 500,000 distinct CDR3 sequences, more than 30% of them seen once, and the ten largest clones take 15% to 20%. Trimming stripped 2 bases from V and 5 bases from J, with 12 bases between. Germline CDR1 and CDR2: SGHTA and FQGNSA. The length of the CDR3 is 15 residues. Source: cultured PBMCs, taken from culture after CMV antigen stimulation. The sequence came from a human donor in good health (CMV status not recorded). Some clones in this sample may be carry-over from other donors' samples. The chain combines TRBV7-2 with TRBJ2-2, with a possible D match to TRBD2 (5 bases). The CDR3 coding sequence is TGTGCCAGCAGCTTACTCTCCGGAGGAACCGGGGAGCTGTTTTTT. This codes for CASSLLSGGTGELFF.